Below are 17 T cell receptor beta chains sequenced from a single sample in a study of identical twins. TCRdb re-called the 5' RACE reads with MiXCR, one entry per CDR3 protein. This table holds 1,800,000 or so distinct CDR3 sequences, 32% found once. The specimen was cord blood. These receptors were obtained from a newborn girl in good health.

The V and J genes are TRBV27 and TRBJ2-2, with 7 bases identical to TRBD1. Trimming took 10 bases from V and 5 from J; bases not matched to a gene: 13. The CDR3 runs to 15 residues. Per germline, CDR1 MNHEY and CDR2 SMNVEV (reference sequence). In nucleotides, the CDR3 is TGTGCCACCCAACAACGACAGGGTAGGACCGGGGAGCTGTTTTTT. Amino acid sequence: CATQQRQGRTGELFF.

This clonotype showed up just a few times. The chain recombines TRBV6-1 with TRBJ1-1, with no clear D. Looked up from germline, CDR1 is MNHNS and CDR2 is SASEGT. The V end was cut by 5 bases, the J end by 6 bases, with 10 bases between. The CDR3 totals 12 residues. The CDR3 is CASSPQPPEAFF. CDR3 bases: TGTGCCAGCAGTCCACAGCCGCCTGAAGCTTTCTTT.

V and J are TRBV15 and TRBJ2-3; TRBD2 matches at 10 bases. V dropped 7 bases and J dropped 1; count of bases not matched to a gene: 11. Germline CDR1 reads LNHNV; CDR2 reads YYDKDF (reference sequence). This CDR3 has 17 amino acids. The CDR3 DNA sequence: TGTGCCACCATCATTACTTCCGGGACTAGCGGCACAGATACGCAGTATTTT. This encodes CATIITSGTSGTDTQYF.

This clonotype was found a few times. The genes are TRBV5-1 and TRBJ2-4; a possible D gene is TRBD1 (6 bases). V lost 0 bases and J lost 13, with 14 bases in between. The germline V gene encodes CDR1 SGHRS and CDR2 YFSETQ. This CDR3 has 13 residues. DNA for the CDR3: TGCGCCAGCAGCTTGGCGACAGGATGGGAGCAGTACTTC. It yields the protein CASSLATGWEQYF.

This clonotype came up a few times. V usage is TRBV9 and J usage is TRBJ2-3; weak D call: TRBD2 (7 bases). The CDR3 extends over 15 amino acids. Trimming removed 4 bases at V and 1 base at J, with 13 bases between. Germline assignment: CDR1 SGDLS and CDR2 YYNGEE. The CDR3 DNA is TGTGCCAGCAGCTCAAGGGGGGGTGGCACAGATACGCAGTATTTT. It translates to CASSSRGGGTDTQYF.

This clonotype came up many times. V usage is TRBV5-1 and J usage is TRBJ2-5; 7 bases align to TRBD1. The V gene end was trimmed by 6 bases and the J gene end by 2 bases; junction bases not matched to a gene: 4. CDR1 and CDR2 from the germline V gene are SGHRS and YFSETQ. The CDR3 covers 13 residues. The CDR3 nucleotides read TGCGCCAGCAAGGGGGCCAGACAAGAGACCCAGTACTTC. It codes for CASKGARQETQYF.

The CDR3 here is CASSLSQFWDPLGEQFF. The CDR3 DNA sequence: TGCGCCAGCAGCTTGTCCCAGTTCTGGGATCCCCTGGGGGAGCAGTTCTTC. The rearrangement uses TRBV5-1 and TRBJ2-1; D not certain. Trimming pared 1 base from V and 10 bases from J, leaving 24 bases between. The CDR3 length is 17 residues. Germline V gene lookup returns CDR1 SGHRS and CDR2 YFSETQ.

This clonotype was found once. V is TRBV6-5 and J is TRBJ2-2, with 12 bases matching TRBD2. Per germline, CDR1 MNHEY and CDR2 SVGAGI. CDR3 length: 17 amino acids. The junction had 2 bases not matched to a gene; V was cut back by 2 bases and J by 1 base. CDR3 nucleotide sequence: TGTGCCAGCAGTTACCCGACTAGCGGGGGGAACACCGGGGAGCTGTTTTTT. Translation: CASSYPTSGGNTGELFF.

This chain joins TRBV12-3 or TRBV12-4 and TRBJ2-1; 7 bases are a match to TRBD1. V lost 6 bases, J lost 3 bases, and 5 bases stayed unmatched. CDR3 length equals 14 residues. The CDR3 sequence: CASSRQGHYNEQFF. CDR3 nucleotide sequence: TGTGCCAGCAGCCGACAGGGCCACTACAATGAGCAGTTCTTC.

The chain employs TRBV28 and TRBJ1-5; 9 positions agree with TRBD1. This CDR3 is 15 amino acids long. Germline CDR1 and CDR2: MDHEN and SYDVKM. With 6 bases clipped from V and 3 bases from J, the junction kept 6 bases outside the gene matches. CDR3 sequence (DNA): TGTGCCAGCAGGCCCACAGGGGGCTACAATCAGCCCCAGCATTTT. This codes for CASRPTGGYNQPQHF. The whole variable domain, remainder taken from reference TRBV28 and TRBJ1-5, is DVKVTQSSRYLVKRTGEKVFLECVQDMDHENMFWYRQDPGLGLRLIYFSYDVKMKEKGDIPEGYSVSREKKERFSLILESASTNQTSMYLCASRPTGGYNQPQHFGDGTRLSIL.

As to this clonotype: One base away lies a much larger clone, so this may be a sequencing read error. The rearrangement uses TRBV12-3 or TRBV12-4 and TRBJ2-1; the D gene is possibly TRBD1 (5 bases). This CDR3 spans 10 amino acids. For the CDR3, the DNA is TGTGCCAGCAGTGGACATGAGCACTTCTTC. Translating gives CASSGHEHFF.

The chain combines TRBV3-1 with TRBJ2-3, with 9 positions matching TRBD2. The trim removed 2 bases at V and 2 bases at J, leaving 5 bases unmatched. Germline CDR1 reads LGHDT; CDR2 reads YNNKEL (reference sequence). The CDR3 spans 16 residues. CDR3 bases: TGTGCCAGCAGCCAAATGTCTAGCGGGATCACAGATACGCAGTATTTT. It specifies CASSQMSSGITDTQYF.

The chain carries TRBV4-1 and TRBJ1-2; 7 nucleotides match TRBD1. The length of the CDR3 is 16 residues. The J segment lost 3 bases and the V segment lost 3 bases, leaving 10 bases of the junction unmatched. CDR1 and CDR2 from the germline V gene are MGHRA and YSYEKL. CDR3 protein: CASSHKIIGTDYGYTF. The CDR3 nucleotides read TGCGCCAGCAGCCACAAAATCATCGGGACAGACTATGGCTACACCTTC.

V usage is TRBV6-2 or TRBV6-3 and J usage is TRBJ2-4, with D unclear. The CDR3 is 14 residues long. CDR1 is MNHEY and CDR2 is SVGEGT in the germline V gene. Trimming took 8 bases from V and 0 from J, leaving 11 bases between them. The CDR3 region has the DNA TGTGCCAGCGGATCCAACATAGCCAAAAACATTCAGTACTTC. Residues: CASGSNIAKNIQYF.

CDR3 sequence reads: CSVSGMSSYEQYF. For the CDR3, the DNA is TGCAGTGTTAGCGGGATGAGCTCCTACGAGCAGTACTTC. The chain employs TRBV20-1 and TRBJ2-7; 8 nucleotides agree with TRBD2. This CDR3 comprises 13 residues. Germline-derived CDR1 and CDR2 are DFQATT and SNEGSKA (reference sequence). Germline trimming cut 7 bases from V and 0 bases from J; bases unmatched to any gene: 5.

The rearrangement links TRBV20-1 to TRBJ2-3, with unresolved D. This CDR3 spans 13 amino acids. Per germline, CDR1 DFQATT and CDR2 SNEGSKA (reference sequence). V gave up 3 bases and J gave up 2 bases, with 9 bases separating them. DNA of the CDR3: TGCAGTGCTAGCGGTACATTCACAGATACGCAGTATTTT. Protein: CSASGTFTDTQYF.

This clonotype has only a few counts. The V call is TRBV6-2 or TRBV6-3, the J call TRBJ2-5; no clear D gene. CDR1 is MNHEY and CDR2 is SVGEGT in the germline V gene. CDR3 length: 13 amino acids. Trimming took 7 bases from V and 11 from J, leaving 20 bases between them. This CDR3 is CASTNWANNEQYF. CDR3 nucleotides: TGTGCCAGCACCAACTGGGCTAACAATGAGCAGTACTTC.